These T cell receptor beta chains were read from a single sample in a study of shared clonotypes between healthy human individuals. Profiling relied on immunoSEQ multiplex PCR, and the TCRdb table lists in-frame clones only, not all of them. The table has around 2,000,000 clones, over 85% seen once; the top ten hold approximately 1.2%. The sequenced sample was naive CD8+ T cells sorted from blood. These receptors all stem from a young man in good health. The conserved cysteine and the conserved F or W are not part of the CDR3 here. A D gene is named only where the DNA matches it firmly.

CDR3aa: ASSVGLHTDTQY; v_gene: TRBV9; d_gene: NA; j_gene: TRBJ2-3
CDR3aa: AISRKRESTDTQY; v_gene: TRBV10-3; d_gene: TRBD2; j_gene: TRBJ2-3
CDR3aa: AWNPAGGPDTQY; v_gene: TRBV30; d_gene: TRBD2; j_gene: TRBJ2-3
CDR3aa: ASSLEMRGLGEQY; v_gene: TRBV7-6; d_gene: NA; j_gene: TRBJ2-7
CDR3aa: ASSSFLGRDVYEQY; v_gene: TRBV19; d_gene: NA; j_gene: TRBJ2-7
CDR3aa: ASSIKAGSSYEQY; v_gene: TRBV19; d_gene: NA; j_gene: TRBJ2-7
CDR3aa: ASSFPTSGPSTDTQY; v_gene: TRBV7-9; d_gene: TRBD2; j_gene: TRBJ2-3
CDR3aa: ASSEGTFYEQY; v_gene: TRBV6-1; d_gene: NA; j_gene: TRBJ2-7
CDR3aa: ASSIPREETQY; v_gene: TRBV19; d_gene: NA; j_gene: TRBJ2-5
CDR3aa: ASSPNGQVSSPLH; v_gene: TRBV13; d_gene: TRBD1; j_gene: TRBJ1-6
CDR3aa: ARGPRNEKLF; v_gene: TRBV10-1; d_gene: NA; j_gene: TRBJ1-4
CDR3aa: ASSLGAPMNTEAF; v_gene: TRBV27; d_gene: NA; j_gene: TRBJ1-1
CDR3aa: ASSLEWTSVITDTQY; v_gene: TRBV5-1; d_gene: TRBD2; j_gene: TRBJ2-3
CDR3aa: ASSAPGGGGNEQF; v_gene: TRBV25-1; d_gene: NA; j_gene: TRBJ2-1
CDR3aa: ASSFSETQY; v_gene: TRBV7-8; d_gene: NA; j_gene: TRBJ2-5
CDR3aa: ASSYSAGVTYEQY; v_gene: TRBV27; d_gene: TRBD2; j_gene: TRBJ2-7
CDR3aa: ASSLAGNTEAF; v_gene: TRBV5-1; d_gene: NA; j_gene: TRBJ1-1
CDR3aa: SVEGLEEDPYEQY; v_gene: TRBV29-1; d_gene: NA; j_gene: TRBJ2-7